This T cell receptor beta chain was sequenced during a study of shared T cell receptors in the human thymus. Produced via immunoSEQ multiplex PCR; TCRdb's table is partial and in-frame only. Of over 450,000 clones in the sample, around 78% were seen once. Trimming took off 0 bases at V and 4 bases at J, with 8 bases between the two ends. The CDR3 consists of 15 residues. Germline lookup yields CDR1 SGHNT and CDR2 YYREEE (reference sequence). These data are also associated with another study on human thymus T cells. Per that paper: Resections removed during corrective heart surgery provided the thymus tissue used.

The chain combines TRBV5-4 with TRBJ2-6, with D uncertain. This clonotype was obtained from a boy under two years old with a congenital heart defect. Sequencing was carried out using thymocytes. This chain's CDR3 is CASSLAGLGANVLTF. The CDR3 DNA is TGTGCCAGCAGCTTGGCCGGGTTGGGGGCCAACGTCCTGACTTTC.